This TCR beta chain was sequenced for a study of blood T cell repertoires in COVID-19. Background on the study: COVID-19 samples from acute and convalescent phases originated in the United States, Italy and Spain. Sources were T cells, B-cell-depleted T cells, or PBMCs; the material itself was cDNA or gDNA.

In the authors' methods: Estimation of nucleated cell counts was performed using reference gene primer amplification. TCRdb keeps only in-frame clones here, not all; method: immunoSEQ multiplex PCR. The D gene and trimming were derived from the DNA, and the V and J assignments and clone size from that table. The repertoire includes 150,000 to 170,000 clones, about 90% of them detected once, and 0.55% sits in the top ten. Trimming removed 7 bases at V and 8 bases at J, with 14 bases between. Germline V gene sequence: CDR1 MDHEN, CDR2 SYDVKM. The CDR3 extends over 12 amino acids. Sequences were obtained from peripheral blood. The rearrangement links TRBV28 to TRBJ1-1; D perhaps matches TRBD1 (6 bases). This TCR came from a man aged 50 or older with acute or convalescent COVID-19. The CDR3 DNA reads TGTGCCAGCACCCCCCGGGGGGCAGAAGCTTTCTTT. It encodes CASTPRGAEAFF.